Presented here are 2 T cell receptor beta chains from one specimen sequenced in a study of CD8 T cells in ankylosing spondylitis. The study's findings and limits: Blood from ankylosing spondylitis patients appeared to carry a characteristic eight-variant TCR beta motif.

Antigens of these TCRs are unknown. TCRdb re-analysed the 5' RACE reads in MiXCR, keeping a single row per CDR3 protein. The table includes fewer than 550,000 distinct CDR3 sequences, about 5.4% detected once. Sequencing was carried out using blood, either unsorted or a sorted T cell fraction (not recorded which). The receptors derive from a male donor with ankylosing spondylitis.

This clonotype occurred many times. V usage is TRBV25-1 and J usage is TRBJ2-7; D tentatively fits TRBD1 or TRBD2 (5 bases each). Germline V gene data show CDR1 as MGHDK and CDR2 as SYGVNS. V lost 6 bases to trimming and J lost 2 bases, with 17 bases between them. The CDR3 totals 15 residues. The CDR3 sequence is CASSQSGSGAYEQYF. CDR3 nucleotide sequence: TGTGCCAGCAGCCAGTCAGGGAGTGGAGCCTACGAGCAGTACTTC.

The rearrangement links TRBV4-2 to TRBJ1-1; D gene uncertain. Trimming shortened V by 4 bases and J by 4 bases, and 10 bases separated the two germline ends. The CDR3 is made up of 13 amino acids. Germline V gives CDR1 LGHNA, CDR2 YNFKEQ. In DNA form, the CDR3 reads TGTGCCAGCAGCCCTGGGCCAGTCACTGAAGCTTTCTTT. Amino acids: CASSPGPVTEAFF.